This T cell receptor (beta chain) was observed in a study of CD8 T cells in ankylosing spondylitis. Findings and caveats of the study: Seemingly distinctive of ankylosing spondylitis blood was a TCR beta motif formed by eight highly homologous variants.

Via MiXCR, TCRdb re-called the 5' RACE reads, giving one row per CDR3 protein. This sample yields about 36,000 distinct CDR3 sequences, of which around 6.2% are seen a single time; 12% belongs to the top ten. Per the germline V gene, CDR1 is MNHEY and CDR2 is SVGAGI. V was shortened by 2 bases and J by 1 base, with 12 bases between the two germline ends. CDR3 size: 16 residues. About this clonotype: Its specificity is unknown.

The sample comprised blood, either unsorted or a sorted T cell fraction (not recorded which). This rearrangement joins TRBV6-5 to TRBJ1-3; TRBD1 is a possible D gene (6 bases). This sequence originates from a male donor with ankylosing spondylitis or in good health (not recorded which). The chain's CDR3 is CASSYGGSSSGNTIYF. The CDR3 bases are TGTGCCAGCAGTTACGGGGGCAGCTCTTCTGGAAACACCATATATTTT.